The entry that follows covers one TCR beta chain sequence. Its specific antigen is unknown. Nothing much larger sits one base from this clone, and base qualities are not available. The germline V gene yields SQVTM for CDR1 and ANQGSEA for CDR2. For this chain, trimming is 0 bases at the V end and 8 bases at the J end, and the number of junction bases without a gene match is 6. From the cysteine up to the phenylalanine, the CDR3 has a length of 14 residues. Of the read, only the CDR3 DNA is kept; its 42 bases are in frame from base 1. Ficoll-Paque density gradient centrifugation was the method used to isolate PBMCs. The sample is drawn from a study of T-cell memory formation after mild COVID-19 (dated by TCRdb to the early 2020s). For the study in its entirety: TCR sequence clusters from the two donors were largely donor specific. In a couple of donors, T-cell clones that expanded and contracted after mild COVID-19 were tracked by sequencing TCRalpha and TCRbeta repertoires over time. The cohort comprised two young, previously healthy adult volunteers, one female and one male. Study-wide findings and limitations: Only a couple of mild cases were covered by the study, and larger cohorts that include severe cases with pre-infection samples were considered necessary. Whether the second-wave clones peaking on day 37 were SARS-CoV-2 specific was not confirmed. The detection of some responding clones in pre-infection memory suggests that pre-existing cross-reactive memory T cells joined the SARS-CoV-2 response. Contracting CD4+ clones appeared mostly in the CM and EM memory subsets, whereas CD8+ clones were enriched in EMRA. Clones contracting from day 15 to 85 had balanced CD4/CD8 phenotypes, while a second wave expanding from day 15 to 37 was biased towards CD4+.

Sequencer: Illumina NovaSeq 6000. TCRalpha and TCRbeta cDNA libraries were constructed by 5'RACE with constant-segment primers, with sample barcodes and unique molecular identifiers being introduced. Trizol reagent was used to extract RNA from every sample. Library amplification was performed in two PCR steps, and a second sample barcode and Illumina TruSeq adapters were introduced in the second step. Sequencing of the libraries was done on an Illumina NovaSeq, producing 2 x 150 bp paired-end reads. The authors' pipeline ran thus. Demultiplexing of reads and collapsing into UMI-guided consensus sequences were performed with migec v1.2.7. Using mixcr v2.1.11, UMI consensuses were aligned to TRA and TRB V and J templates and then assembled into clonotypes. A clonotype was counted as expanded or contracted only if both edgeR and NoisET called the change significant, with noise models trained on biological replicates. For edgeR calls, the cutoffs were a false discovery rate-adjusted p below 0.01 and a log2 fold-change threshold of 1. As an exploratory analysis of dynamics, max-normalized trajectories of the 1000 most abundant clonotypes were examined with PCA combined with hierarchical clustering. Separately sequenced CD4+ and CD8+ repertoires were used to assign a CD4 or CD8 phenotype to each responding clone. TCRdb handled the public reads itself, with Q25 trimming in fastp and clone calling in MiXCR, and kept productive beta chains. CDR3 protein sequences are deduplicated, and each keeps its most common genes and DNA. The V and J calls here are based on TCRdb, not the publication. The sample table holds 500,000 to 550,000 distinct CDR3 sequences, of which over 20% were seen once. The leading ten clones occupy around 12% of the sample.

The chain was built from TRBV29-1 and TRBJ2-7; 11 middle bases align to TRBD1. This receptor was obtained from an adult woman who had mild COVID-19 (a few samples of this study predate the infection). The sample titles of this study are shuffled in the database, so cell type and time point are left out; the donor was told from shared clones. Material for sequencing was PBMCs or a T cell subset sorted from them (not recorded which). The CDR3 region has the sequence CSVEDRGQGGKQYF. The sequence in DNA is TGCAGCGTTGAAGATCGGGGACAGGGGGGCAAGCAGTACTTC.